The T cell receptor beta chain described here comes from a study of T cells after yellow fever vaccination. There are many counts of this clonotype. The antigen is not known. Overall study results and limits: By day 5 rather than day 15, the secondary response had peaked, though it was weaker.

From the 5' RACE reads, TCRdb called clonotypes with MiXCR, one entry per CDR3 protein. The sample has approximately 250,000 distinct CDR3 sequences; 5.2% are singletons. The receptor's source is a man between 18 and 29 years old who received the YFV17D yellow fever vaccine. Specimen: CD4+ T cells sorted from PBMCs, collected on the day of the yellow fever booster vaccination.

CDR3 sequence: CASSFGQGLNQPQHF. The DNA of the CDR3 is TGTGCCAGCAGTTTTGGGCAGGGGCTGAATCAGCCCCAGCATTTT. The chain carries TRBV12-3 or TRBV12-4 and TRBJ1-5; D perhaps matches TRBD1 (6 bases). Trimming stripped 3 bases from V and 4 bases from J, with 13 bases between. The CDR3 is 15 amino acids.